Detailed here is one TCR beta chain. This sample is part of a study of cytomegalovirus exposure and HLA in healthy donors. In germline, CDR1 is LGHNA, CDR2 YNFKEQ. V lost 0 bases to trimming and J lost 3 bases, with 17 bases between them. This CDR3 has 17 amino acids. Both 60 Vbeta primers and 13 Jbeta primers went into the PCR. Measured with immunoSEQ multiplex PCR; TCRdb has only the in-frame clones, and not every one. The sample contains 100,000 to 150,000 clones, more than 15% of which appear only once. The specimen was PBMCs. The clonotype comes from a female donor in good health and CMV-seropositive. The chain recombines TRBV4-2 with TRBJ1-2; D might be TRBD1 (6 bases). The CDR3 DNA is TGTGCCAGCAGCCAAGAAGCCAGGGGTTTCATAGACTATGGCTACACCTTC. This codes for CASSQEARGFIDYGYTF.